A single sample gave rise to the 23 T cell receptor beta chains below, sequenced in a study of T cell responses to AZD1222 COVID-19 vaccine. Assay: immunoSEQ multiplex PCR; the TCRdb copy retains only in-frame clones and omits some. The profile shows roughly 120,000 clones, nearly 90% of them singletons. The sequencing used peripheral blood, collected on day 0 of AZD1222 vaccination. The receptors come from an adult in good health.

In its sample, this clone was seen once. V usage is TRBV7-9 and J usage is TRBJ2-1; 9 nucleotides align to TRBD2. CDR1 SEHNR and CDR2 FQNEAQ come from the germline V gene (reference sequence). The CDR3 runs to 14 residues. The V and J ends lost 5 bases and 8 bases, in that order; junction bases with no gene match: 7. CDR3 in DNA: TGTGCCAGCAGCCGACTAGCGGAGGTCCATGAGCAGTTCTTC. This gives the protein CASSRLAEVHEQFF.

The chain is built from TRBV7-3 and TRBJ2-3, with 8 bases that match TRBD2. This CDR3 has 16 amino acids. Germline V gives CDR1 SGHTA, CDR2 FQGTGA. With V trimmed by 2 bases and J by 2 bases, 6 bases remained unmatched. CDR3 sequence reads: CASSLRAGGVTDTQYF. CDR3 bases: TGTGCCAGCAGCTTACGGGCGGGAGGCGTCACAGATACGCAGTATTTT.

The J gene is TRBJ2-1, the V gene TRBV2, with TRBD1 identical over 8 bases. The germline CDR1 and CDR2 sequences are SNHLY and FYNNEI. Trimming removed 1 base from V and 0 bases from J; junction bases left unmatched: 5. The CDR3 consists of 17 residues. The CDR3 DNA is TGTGCCAGCAGTGAAGGACAGGGGTGGGCCTCCTACAATGAGCAGTTCTTC. It is translated as CASSEGQGWASYNEQFF.

The rearrangement joins TRBV18 to TRBJ1-2; D not certain. Trimming pared 3 bases from V and 6 bases from J, leaving 17 bases between. The CDR3 has 15 residues. Germline V gives CDR1 KGHSH, CDR2 LQKENI. As DNA, the CDR3 is TGTGCCAGCTCACCCCCCCAAATTCTCGGGGATGGCTACACCTTC. Translating gives CASSPPQILGDGYTF.

This rearrangement joins TRBV7-2 to TRBJ2-3; D is ambiguous. Germline V CDR1 and CDR2: SGHTA, FQGNSA. The V gene lost 1 base and the J gene lost 3 bases, with 8 bases spanning the gap. This CDR3 has 14 amino acids. DNA of the CDR3: TGTGCCAGCAGCTTAGGGTCAAATACAGATACGCAGTATTTT. Its translation: CASSLGSNTDTQYF. The entire variable domain, with the rest obtained from reference TRBV7-2 and TRBJ2-3, is as follows: GAGVSQSPSNKVTEKGKDVELRCDPISGHTALYWYRQSLGQGLEFLIYFQGNSAPDKSGLPSDRFSAERTGGSVSTLTIQRTQQEDSAVYLCASSLGSNTDTQYFGPGTRLTVL.

This chain uses TRBV5-1 with TRBJ2-3, with unresolved D. Germline CDR1 reads SGHRS; CDR2 reads YFSETQ. This CDR3 has 13 amino acids. The germline V and J ends were trimmed by 4 bases and 1 base, with 7 bases remaining between them. The CDR3 DNA is TGCGCCAGCAGCCCAACTGGCACAGATACGCAGTATTTT. It is translated as CASSPTGTDTQYF.

The chain carries TRBV5-1 and TRBJ1-5, with D possibly being TRBD1 (5 bases). This CDR3 spans 14 amino acids. V lost 4 bases, J lost 5 bases, and 13 bases lay in between. Per germline, CDR1 SGHRS and CDR2 YFSETQ. Here the CDR3 DNA reads TGCGCCAGCAGCCCCGGGACGGAATATCAGCCCCAGCATTTT. Translated, it gives CASSPGTEYQPQHF. Drawing the rest from reference TRBV5-1 and TRBJ1-5, the complete variable domain is KAGVTQTPRYLIKTRGQQVTLSCSPISGHRSVSWYQQTPGQGLQFLFEYFSETQRNKGNFPGRFSGRQFSNSRSEMNVSTLELGDSALYLCASSPGTEYQPQHFGDGTRLSIL.

The chain's CDR3 is CATSTRGFTEAFF. CDR3 nucleotides: TGTGCCACCAGCACAAGGGGTTTCACTGAAGCTTTCTTT. The chain has TRBV15 and TRBJ1-1; D might be TRBD1 (5 bases). The CDR3 has 13 amino acids. Germline lookup yields CDR1 LNHNV and CDR2 YYDKDF (reference sequence). V lost 4 bases, J lost 4 bases, and 10 bases lay in between.

This clone has a handful of counts. This chain links TRBV2 with TRBJ1-2; 8 nucleotides align to TRBD1. This CDR3 spans 15 amino acids. V trimming: 7 bases; J trimming: 3 bases; junction bases outside the gene matches: 10. The V gene's germline CDR1 is SNHLY and CDR2 FYNNEI. The CDR3 here is CASNAGQGSYYGYTF. Written as DNA, the CDR3 is TGTGCCAGCAATGCAGGACAGGGTTCCTACTATGGCTACACCTTC.

This clone was detected once. The genes are TRBV12-3 or TRBV12-4 and TRBJ2-1; 11 bases match TRBD2. The CDR3 spans 13 residues. Losses at the gene ends were 1 base for V and 15 bases for J; bases not matched to a gene: 5. The CDR3: CASSLVLAGALFF. The CDR3 nucleotides are TGTGCCAGCAGTTTAGTACTAGCGGGAGCCCTGTTCTTC.

This sequence joins TRBV6-5 and TRBJ1-1; possibly TRBD1 for D (5 bases). Germline CDR1 MNHEY, CDR2 SVGAGI. The CDR3 contains 14 residues. The ends were cut back, 5 bases at V and 0 bases at J, with 10 bases in the middle. CDR3 DNA: TGTGCCAGCAGTCGGGACCTTATGAACACTGAAGCTTTCTTT. As protein: CASSRDLMNTEAFF.

V usage is TRBV3-1 (or the pseudogene TRBV3-2) and J usage is TRBJ2-4; TRBD2 might be the D (5 bases). Per the germline V gene, CDR1 is LGHDT and CDR2 is YNNKEL (reference sequence). V lost 2 bases and J 5 bases, leaving 7 bases between the germline ends. CDR3 length: 13 amino acids. DNA of the CDR3: TGTGCCAGCAGCCAAAGGCGGGAAAACATTCAGTACTTC. Protein sequence: CASSQRRENIQYF.

This clone was detected a few times. J is TRBJ2-7 and V is TRBV6-4; 10 bases match TRBD2. The ends lost 0 bases at V and 4 bases at J; junction bases unmatched: 6. Germline V lookup: CDR1 MRHNA, CDR2 SNTAGT. This CDR3 region has 16 residues. CDR3 bases: TGTGCCAGCAGTGACTCGACTAGCGGGCTTCGGTACGAGCAGTACTTC. Its translation is CASSDSTSGLRYEQYF.

The rearrangement joins TRBV28 to TRBJ1-4; 9 bases align to TRBD1. The trim removed 5 bases at V and 2 bases at J, leaving 3 bases unmatched. The CDR3 has 15 residues. Germline V gives CDR1 MDHEN, CDR2 SYDVKM. The CDR3 loop reads CASSKTGGTNEKLFF. For the CDR3, the DNA is TGTGCCAGCAGTAAAACAGGGGGCACTAATGAAAAACTGTTTTTT.

The genes are TRBV5-1 and TRBJ2-5; D is unclear. The CDR3 length is 15 residues. Trimming removed 1 base from V and 2 bases from J, with 12 bases in between. Germline CDR1 SGHRS, CDR2 YFSETQ. The CDR3 region has the DNA TGCGCCAGCAGCTTGACGAAGACGAAACAAGAGACCCAGTACTTC. Translation: CASSLTKTKQETQYF.

The V call is TRBV5-8, the J call TRBJ1-2, with D uncertain. CDR1 and CDR2 (germline): SGHTS, YDEGEE. The V end was cut by 4 bases, the J end by 4 bases, with 17 bases between. This CDR3 contains 15 residues. The CDR3 here is CASSTTDGNLYGYTF. The CDR3 nucleotides read TGTGCCAGCAGCACAACGGACGGGAACCTCTATGGCTACACCTTC.

This chain connects TRBV18 to TRBJ1-2; 9 bases map to TRBD1. With V trimmed by 1 base and J by 8 bases, 8 bases remained unmatched. Germline loops: CDR1 KGHSH, CDR2 LQKENI. The CDR3 length is 15 residues. Here the CDR3 DNA reads TGTGCCAGCTCACCACTGGACAGGGGTTCAGGGGGCTACACCTTC. This gives the protein CASSPLDRGSGGYTF.

The V gene is TRBV10-3, the J gene TRBJ2-2; TRBD2 aligns across 10 bases. Trimming removed 2 bases from V and 4 bases from J; junction bases left unmatched: 7. CDR1 is ENHRY, CDR2 SYGVKD, per germline. This CDR3 has 17 amino acids. The CDR3 here is CAISERASGGFTGELFF. The CDR3, as DNA: TGTGCCATCAGTGAGCGAGCTAGCGGGGGATTCACCGGGGAGCTGTTTTTT.

This chain joins TRBV10-3 and TRBJ2-7; D is unclear. Germline CDR1 is ENHRY and CDR2 is SYGVKD. CDR3 length: 12 residues. The V end lost 7 bases, the J end lost 3 bases, and 10 bases lay between the germline ends. CDR3 amino acids: CAINRSYYEQYV. The CDR3 DNA follows: TGTGCCATCAACCGATCTTACTACGAGCAGTACGTC.

The genes are TRBV20-1 and TRBJ1-1; perhaps TRBD1 as D (6 bases). Trimming shortened V by 3 bases and J by 1 base, and 15 bases separated the two germline ends. CDR3 length: 15 amino acids. The germline gives CDR1 DFQATT, CDR2 SNEGSKA (reference sequence). The CDR3 reads CSASPERTANTEAFF. CDR3 nucleotide sequence: TGCAGTGCTAGTCCTGAGAGGACAGCGAACACTGAAGCTTTCTTT.

This clone was seen only a few times. The chain recombines TRBV28 with TRBJ1-6; 10 bases match TRBD1. V gave up 8 bases and J gave up 9 bases; unmatched junction bases: 7. The CDR3 totals 14 residues. Germline V gives CDR1 MDHEN, CDR2 SYDVKM. The CDR3 DNA sequence: TGTGCCAGCTGTGGGGACAGGGGAAGTTCACCCCTCCACTTT. It codes for CASCGDRGSSPLHF.

The rearrangement uses TRBV11-3 and TRBJ2-3; D is unclear. Trimming left V 4 bases short and J 5 bases short, with 16 bases between. The CDR3 consists of 15 residues. The germline gives CDR1 SGHNT, CDR2 YENEEA. This chain's CDR3 is CASSSKGRNRDTQYF. DNA for the CDR3: TGTGCCAGCAGCTCAAAGGGAAGAAATCGAGATACGCAGTATTTT.

The V and J genes are TRBV2 and TRBJ2-2; D uncertain. V lost 4 bases and J 7 bases, leaving 4 bases between the germline ends. Germline loops: CDR1 SNHLY, CDR2 FYNNEI. CDR3 length: 11 residues. The CDR3 is CASSGLGELFF. The DNA of the CDR3 is TGTGCCAGCAGTGGTCTCGGGGAGCTGTTTTTT.